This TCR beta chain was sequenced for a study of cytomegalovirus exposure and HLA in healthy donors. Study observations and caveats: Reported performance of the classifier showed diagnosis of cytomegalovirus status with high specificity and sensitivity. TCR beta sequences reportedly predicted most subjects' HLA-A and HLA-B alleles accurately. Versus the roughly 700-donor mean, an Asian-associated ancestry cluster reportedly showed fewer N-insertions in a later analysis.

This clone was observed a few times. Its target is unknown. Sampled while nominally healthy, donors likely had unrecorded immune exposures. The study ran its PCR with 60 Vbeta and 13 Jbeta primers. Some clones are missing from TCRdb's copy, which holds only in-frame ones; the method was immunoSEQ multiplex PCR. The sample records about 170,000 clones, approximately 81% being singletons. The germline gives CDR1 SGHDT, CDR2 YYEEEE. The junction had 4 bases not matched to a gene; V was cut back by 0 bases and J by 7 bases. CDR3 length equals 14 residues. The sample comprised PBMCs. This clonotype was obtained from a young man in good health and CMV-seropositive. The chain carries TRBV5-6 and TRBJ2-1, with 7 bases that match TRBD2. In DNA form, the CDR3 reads TGTGCCAGCAGCTTGGGACTAGCTTCGAATGAGCAGTTCTTC. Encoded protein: CASSLGLASNEQFF.